The 12 T cell receptor beta chains below all came from one sample that was sequenced in a study of blood T cells in healthy people across ages. PCR was performed a second time for about 7 to 12 cycles using a sample-barcoded 5' primer and a J-beta primer mix. TCRdb fed the 5' RACE reads into MiXCR, producing one record per CDR3 protein. The sample includes about 1.5 million distinct CDR3 sequences, approximately 38% seen only once; the top ten take 7% to 9.5%. Material: blood. These receptors came from a woman between 18 and 29 years old in good health.

This clonotype was observed a single time. The rearrangement uses TRBV6-1 and TRBJ1-3; tentative D call: TRBD1 (6 bases). Germline assignment: CDR1 MNHNS and CDR2 SASEGT. Trimming removed 7 bases at V and 0 bases at J, with 13 bases between. The CDR3 spans 15 residues. The CDR3 region has the DNA TGTGCCAGCACCGGGGACACCTACTCTGGAAACACCATATATTTT. Encoded protein: CASTGDTYSGNTIYF.

The sample holds a few counts of this clonotype. This chain links TRBV10-2 with TRBJ2-3, with 7 bases fitting TRBD2. The V gene end was trimmed by 3 bases and the J gene end by 2 bases; junction bases not matched to a gene: 2. This CDR3 has 14 amino acids. Germline V lookup: CDR1 WSHSY, CDR2 SAAADI. This chain's CDR3 is CASSEGTITDTQYF. The CDR3 DNA reads as TGCGCCAGCAGTGAAGGGACTATCACAGATACGCAGTATTTT.

The table lists this clonotype with a count of one. Just one base apart from a much larger clone, this may be a read error. The chain recombines TRBV7-9 with TRBJ2-5; no reliable D call. This CDR3 has 15 residues. In germline, CDR1 is SEHNR, CDR2 FQNEAQ (reference sequence). CDR3 in DNA: TGTGCCAGCAGCTTACCTAAGGTCTTACAAGAGGCCCAGTACTTC. Translation: CASSLPKVLQEAQYF.

This clonotype was seen a handful of times. The V gene is TRBV10-3, the J gene TRBJ1-4; the match to TRBD1 covers 9 bases. J was trimmed by 0 bases and V by 7 bases; bases with no gene match: 6. CDR3 length: 16 residues. In germline, CDR1 is ENHRY, CDR2 SYGVKD. CDR3 sequence reads: CAIKSGTGSTNEKLFF. CDR3 coding DNA: TGTGCCATCAAATCCGGGACAGGGTCAACTAATGAAAAACTGTTTTTT.

This clonotype was recorded many times. The V gene is TRBV7-9, the J gene TRBJ2-7; 7 bases are shared with TRBD1. V trimming: 4 bases; J trimming: 0 bases; junction bases outside the gene matches: 6. Germline-derived CDR1 and CDR2 are SEHNR and FQNEAQ (reference sequence). The CDR3 covers 15 residues. CDR3 DNA: TGTGCCAGCAGCTCGGGACAGCAAAGCTCCTACGAGCAGTACTTC. This codes for CASSSGQQSSYEQYF.

The rearrangement links TRBV20-1 to TRBJ1-5, with D possibly TRBD1 on 5 matching bases. The CDR3 contains 13 residues. The germline V gene encodes CDR1 DFQATT and CDR2 SNEGSKA (reference sequence). V dropped 8 bases and J dropped 1 base, with 12 bases sitting between them. CDR3 bases: TGCAGTACTACGACAGAAAGCAATCAGCCCCAGCATTTT. Translating gives CSTTTESNQPQHF.

In the case of this clonotype: Possible read error: a much larger clone is one base away. V usage is TRBV7-2 and J usage is TRBJ2-1, with no clear D. Per the germline V gene, CDR1 is SGHTA and CDR2 is FQGNSA. The CDR3 runs 13 residues. Trimming removed 1 base from V and 10 bases from J, with 11 bases in between. The CDR3 region has the DNA TGTGCCAGCAGCTTAGTCCCCTCCTACGAGCAGTTCTTC. The encoded protein is CASSLVPSYEQFF.

This rearrangement joins TRBV5-6 to TRBJ1-1; no clear D gene. The germline CDR1 and CDR2 sequences are SGHDT and YYEEEE. This CDR3 region has 16 residues. The V end lost 3 bases, the J end lost 0 bases, and 15 bases lay between the germline ends. The CDR3: CASSYPGWFMNTEAFF. For the CDR3, the DNA is TGTGCCAGCAGCTACCCTGGTTGGTTCATGAACACTGAAGCTTTCTTT.

This clonotype was found a few times. The chain recombines TRBV20-1 with TRBJ2-1; 14 bases agree with TRBD2. Germline loops: CDR1 DFQATT, CDR2 SNEGSKA (reference sequence). V dropped 7 bases and J dropped 9; count of bases not matched to a gene: 14. This CDR3 has 16 amino acids. The CDR3 DNA is TGCAGTGTCTCCGGGACGGGACTAGCGGGAGTAGGTGAGCAGTTCTTC. Amino acids: CSVSGTGLAGVGEQFF.

The chain combines TRBV29-1 with TRBJ1-2; 7 positions agree with TRBD1. Germline V gives CDR1 SQVTM, CDR2 ANQGSEA. The CDR3 runs 11 residues. V was clipped by 4 bases and J by 6 bases; unmatched bases: 2. CDR3 DNA: TGCAGCGTTGCAACAGGGGATGGCTACACCTTC. This gives the protein CSVATGDGYTF. Full variable domain (outside the CDR3, taken from reference TRBV29-1 and TRBJ1-2): SAVISQKPSRDICQRGTSLTIQCQVDSQVTMMFWYRQQPGQSLTLIATANQGSEATYESGFVIDKFPISRPNLTFSTLTVSNMSPEDSSIYLCSVATGDGYTFGSGTRLTVV.

The chain joins TRBV30 to TRBJ2-6; TRBD1 matches 7 bases. CDR3 size: 13 residues. V shed 8 bases, J shed 0 bases, and the junction held 1 base outside the gene matches. Germline loops: CDR1 GTSNPN, CDR2 SVGIG (reference sequence). The CDR3 DNA reads as TGTGCCGGGGACAGCTCTGGGGCCAACGTCCTGACTTTC. Protein sequence: CAGDSSGANVLTF.

This clonotype was seen just once. V gene TRBV6-1 combines with J gene TRBJ1-1; 9 bases match TRBD1. Germline trimming cut 2 bases from V and 3 bases from J; bases unmatched to any gene: 4. Germline CDR1 is MNHNS and CDR2 is SASEGT. The length of the CDR3 is 15 residues. CDR3 DNA: TGTGCCAGCAGTGAACCGACAGGGGGTCACACTGAAGCTTTCTTT. It yields the protein CASSEPTGGHTEAFF.